This T cell receptor (beta chain) is from a study of tumor-infiltrating lymphocytes in primary liver carcinoma. Points from the study as a whole: Present in all five tumor regions were only about 7.5-25% of the top clones.

Unsorted bulk tissue of roughly 20-31 mg yielded co-extracted RNA and DNA. Patients' primary liver carcinoma was surgically resected. CDR3 length equals 13 residues. Per germline, CDR1 SGHNT and CDR2 YYREEE (reference sequence). Trimming stripped 8 bases from V and 6 bases from J, with 18 bases between. Worth noting for this clonotype: Its antigen remains unidentified.

A constant-region primer primed TCR beta cDNA synthesis from 400 to 550 ng of total RNA. Slightly modified ARM-PCR, run as three nested multiplex PCR rounds, produced the TCR beta libraries. With TRBV1-TRBV30 forward primers and a C-beta reverse primer, the first two PCR rounds were run for roughly 9 cycles each. TCRdb passed the multiplex PCR reads through MiXCR, listing each CDR3 protein once. The profile shows roughly 200,000 distinct CDR3 sequences, 70% to 90% of them singletons. V is TRBV5-4 and J is TRBJ2-7; D is unclear. This sequence originates from a man in his forties or fifties with primary liver carcinoma and hepatitis B virus infection. Material: tumor tissue from primary liver carcinoma. The CDR3: CASGFASPGEQYF. CDR3 coding DNA: TGTGCCAGTGGCTTCGCCTCACCAGGCGAGCAGTACTTC.